A selection of T cell receptor beta chains follows, all from one sample in a study of blood T cell repertoires in COVID-19. Repertoires were generated with immunoSEQ multiplex PCR, while TCRdb's copy carries only in-frame clones and drops some. The sample has about 330,000 clones, around 80% seen once. Sequencing used peripheral blood. The receptors originated from a woman in her forties or fifties with acute or convalescent COVID-19. The CDR3 runs from the conserved cysteine through the conserved F or W. A D gene is named only where the DNA matches it firmly. Size is omitted from some rows. Given values are once, few, many or a class for expanded clones.

d_call clone_size j_call v_call cdr3_nt cdr3_aa
NA NA TRBJ1-6 TRBV30 TGTGCCTGGAGTGAGCTTAATTCACCCCTCCACTTT CAWSELNSPLHF
TRBD1 NA TRBJ1-1 TRBV7-9 TGTGCCAGCAGCTTGGGACAGGGGAAAGCTTTCTTT CASSLGQGKAFF
TRBD2 NA TRBJ2-2 TRBV30 TGTGCCTGGCAGCGGGAACCAAACACCGGGGAGCTGTTTTTT CAWQREPNTGELFF
TRBD1 NA TRBJ1-4 TRBV4-3 TGCGCCAGCAGCCAAGAGAGACCGGGACAGATAAATGAAAAACTGTTTTTT CASSQERPGQINEKLFF
TRBD1 NA TRBJ1-1 TRBV24-1 TGTGCCACCAGCCGGGACAGATACACTGAAGCTTTCTTT CATSRDRYTEAFF
TRBD1 few TRBJ2-5 TRBV4-1 TGCGCCAGCAGCCGCCGACAGGGGGCTGAGGAGACCCAGTACTTC CASSRRQGAEETQYF
NA NA TRBJ2-3 TRBV5-1 TGCGCCAGCAGCTTGGCCGACTCTGGGACAGATACGCAGTATTTT CASSLADSGTDTQYF
NA NA TRBJ1-1 TRBV3-1/TRBV3-2 TGTGCCAGCAGCCCGCCACAGAGCGGTGAAGCTTTCTTT CASSPPQSGEAFF
NA NA TRBJ2-3 TRBV10-3 TGTGCCAACTCCGGGACTAGCACAGATACGCAGTATTTT CANSGTSTDTQYF
NA NA TRBJ1-3 TRBV18 TGTGCCAGCTCACCACAAAGGGGCGACGGAAACACCATATATTTT CASSPQRGDGNTIYF
NA NA TRBJ2-2 TRBV5-6 TGTGCCAGCAGCTACGCGAGCGGACTGAACACCGGGGAGCTGTTTTTT CASSYASGLNTGELFF
NA NA TRBJ1-4 TRBV27 TGTGCCAGCAGTAAAACGTGGGCTTCCCCCGAAAAACTGTTTTTT CASSKTWASPEKLFF
TRBD1 NA TRBJ1-1 TRBV6-2/TRBV6-3 TGTGCCAGCACCCCGGGGGACAGGGGGCGATGGACTGAAGCTTTCTTT CASTPGDRGRWTEAFF
NA NA TRBJ2-5 TRBV6-5 TGTGCCAGCAGGGGGACTGAAGAGACCCAGTACTTC CASRGTEETQYF
TRBD2 NA TRBJ2-3 TRBV6-4 TGTGCCAGCACCGACGGACTAGCGGGGGGGCGGAGGGACACAGATACGCAGTATTTT CASTDGLAGGRRDTDTQYF
NA NA TRBJ1-3 TRBV29-1 TGCAGCGTCGCTGAGTACTCTGGAAACACCATATATTTT CSVAEYSGNTIYF
NA NA TRBJ1-1 TRBV6-5 TGTGCCAGCAAGAGAGTAAAGAACACTGAAGCTTTCTTT CASKRVKNTEAFF